Listed here is a single TCR beta chain. What it binds is not known. This entry belongs to a study of CD8 T cells in Susac syndrome. An input of roughly 0.5 to 1 ug of RNA was subjected to reverse transcription using random hexamers. Via MiXCR, TCRdb re-called the immunoSEQ multiplex PCR reads, giving one row per CDR3 protein. The table includes some 190,000 distinct CDR3 sequences, approximately 93% detected once. Study results and limitations: Individuals included in the TCR sequencing and HLA analysis were acknowledged by the study to be relatively few in number.

Trimming stripped 4 bases from V and 11 bases from J, with 14 bases between. Looked up from germline, CDR1 is LNHDA and CDR2 is SQIVND (reference sequence). This CDR3 comprises 12 residues. The source is a human donor in good health. Specimen: CD4+ T cells from PBMCs. The chain couples TRBV19 to TRBJ1-2; D unresolved. For the CDR3, the DNA is TGTGCCAGTAGTACGGATCTGGGGAAGTACACCTTC. Translating gives CASSTDLGKYTF.